What follows are 15 T cell receptor beta chains derived from one specimen sequenced in a study of blood T cell repertoires in COVID-19. Clones were sequenced by immunoSEQ multiplex PCR, and TCRdb holds only the in-frame ones, with some missing. The data show 490,000 or so clones, approximately 87% seen once. The material sequenced was PBMCs or T cells enriched from blood (not recorded which). All receptors come from a woman in her forties who had recovered from COVID-19.

The chain recombines TRBV18 with TRBJ2-5, with D maybe TRBD1 (5 bases). CDR1 and CDR2 (germline): KGHSH, LQKENI. This CDR3 region has 14 residues. The V end lost 5 bases, the J end lost 1 base, and 11 bases lay between the germline ends. The CDR3 is CASSETVSQETQYF. CDR3 nucleotides: TGTGCCAGCTCAGAGACAGTGAGCCAAGAGACCCAGTACTTC.

V gene TRBV5-1 combines with J gene TRBJ2-2; 9 bases are a match to TRBD1. The CDR3 loop spans 16 amino acids. With V trimmed by 5 bases and J by 5 bases, 10 bases remained unmatched. Germline V gene data show CDR1 as SGHRS and CDR2 as YFSETQ. The CDR3 DNA follows: TGCGCCAGCAGTCTTGGAGAGGACAGGGGAACCGGGGAGCTGTTTTTT. Translation: CASSLGEDRGTGELFF.

The sample holds one count of this clone. The V and J genes are TRBV9 and TRBJ1-2, with TRBD1 matching over 9 bases. The CDR3 extends over 18 amino acids. The J segment lost 2 bases and the V segment lost 0 bases, leaving 11 bases of the junction unmatched. Germline lookup yields CDR1 SGDLS and CDR2 YYNGEE. CDR3 in amino acids: CASSVDSGQGLENYGYTF. The DNA for the CDR3 is TGTGCCAGCAGCGTAGACTCGGGACAGGGTTTAGAGAACTATGGCTACACCTTC.

The CDR3 spells CASLPTRTTNYGYTF. CDR3 DNA sequence: TGTGCCAGCCTTCCCACAAGGACTACTAACTATGGCTACACCTTC. The gene calls are TRBV6-5 and TRBJ1-2; unclear D gene. In germline, CDR1 is MNHEY, CDR2 SVGAGI. Trimming took off 8 bases at V and 0 bases at J, with 16 bases between the two ends. This CDR3 has 15 amino acids.

Written as DNA, the CDR3 is TGCGCCAGCAGCTTTCTAACAGGGAAGAACACTGAAGCTTTCTTT. Translated, it gives CASSFLTGKNTEAFF. The chain joins TRBV5-1 to TRBJ1-1; tentatively, D is TRBD1 (6 bases). This CDR3 region has 15 residues. V was cut by 2 bases and J by 1 base, with 12 bases left in between. Germline CDR1 SGHRS, CDR2 YFSETQ.

This clone was counted only a few times. The chain couples TRBV5-1 to TRBJ1-4; D possibly corresponds to TRBD1 (5 bases). The V gene lost 7 bases and the J gene lost 8 bases, with 9 bases spanning the gap. This CDR3 spans 11 amino acids. Germline CDR1 reads SGHRS; CDR2 reads YFSETQ. CDR3 amino acids: CASERQEKLFF. The CDR3 DNA reads as TGCGCCAGCGAGCGACAGGAAAAACTGTTTTTT.

The chain combines TRBV19 with TRBJ1-2; D gene ambiguous. The CDR3 has 11 amino acids. CDR1 is LNHDA, CDR2 SQIVND, per germline (reference sequence). V lost 6 bases and J lost 6, with 8 bases in between. In nucleotides, the CDR3 is TGTGCCAGTAGCGAGGGAGATGGCTACACCTTC. The encoded protein is CASSEGDGYTF.

This clone was seen only once. The J gene is TRBJ2-1, the V gene TRBV9; 12 bases are a match to TRBD2. CDR3 size: 17 residues. The germline CDR1 and CDR2 sequences are SGDLS and YYNGEE. V lost 3 bases, J lost 4 bases, and 8 bases stayed unmatched. CDR3 loop: CASSETRGTSGYNEQFF. CDR3 nucleotides: TGTGCCAGCAGCGAAACCCGCGGGACTAGCGGGTACAATGAGCAGTTCTTC.

This clone was counted once. The chain is built from TRBV24-1 and TRBJ2-3, with 8 bases identical to TRBD2. Germline V lookup: CDR1 KGHDR, CDR2 SFDVKD. The CDR3 is 16 amino acids. Trimming at V came to 2 bases and at J to 9 bases, leaving 12 bases not matched to a gene. The CDR3 protein is CATSDSGEARGGTQYF. The CDR3 region has the DNA TGTGCCACCAGTGATTCTGGGGAAGCACGGGGGGGGACGCAGTATTTT.

This chain links TRBV13 with TRBJ1-1; TRBD1 aligns across 7 bases. Per germline, CDR1 PRHDT and CDR2 FYEKMQ (reference sequence). CDR3 length: 17 amino acids. After removal of 4 bases from V and 5 bases from J, the junction contained 16 bases not matched to a gene. The CDR3 here is CASSYQGVGRSKTEAFF. CDR3 sequence (DNA): TGTGCCAGCAGCTACCAGGGGGTCGGGCGGAGCAAAACTGAAGCTTTCTTT. Drawing the rest from reference TRBV13 and TRBJ1-1, the complete variable domain is AAGVIQSPRHLIKEKRETATLKCYPIPRHDTVYWYQQGPGQDPQFLISFYEKMQSDKGSIPDRFSAQQFSDYHSELNMSSLELGDSALYFCASSYQGVGRSKTEAFFGQGTRLTVV.

The chain carries TRBV7-9 and TRBJ1-2, with D maybe TRBD1 (6 bases). Trimming shortened V by 1 base and J by 2 bases, and 11 bases separated the two germline ends. Germline assignment: CDR1 SEHNR and CDR2 FQNEAQ (reference sequence). The CDR3 is made up of 15 amino acids. CDR3 protein: CASSLGIGQNYGYTF. The CDR3 DNA reads as TGTGCCAGCAGCTTAGGGATAGGACAGAACTATGGCTACACCTTC.

The rearrangement uses TRBV5-8 and TRBJ1-4, with 7 bases lining up with TRBD1. J gave up 4 bases and V 4 bases, and 4 bases lay outside the gene matches. The germline V gene has CDR1 SGHTS and CDR2 YDEGEE. The CDR3 covers 14 residues. Here the CDR3 reads CASSPGQHNEKLFF. The CDR3 coding sequence is TGTGCCAGCAGCCCGGGACAGCATAATGAAAAACTGTTTTTT.

Note on this clone: Other DNA sequences in the same sample also yield this CDR3. The rearrangement uses TRBV2 and TRBJ2-2, with 8 nucleotides matching TRBD2. This CDR3 region has 15 residues. Trimming took 4 bases from V and 1 from J; bases not matched to a gene: 2. CDR1 is SNHLY, CDR2 FYNNEI, per germline. The CDR3 bases are TGTGCCAGCAGTGGGCTAGCGGGGAACACCGGGGAGCTGTTTTTT. Translation gives CASSGLAGNTGELFF.

The rearrangement joins TRBV20-1 to TRBJ1-2, with D unclear. CDR3 length equals 11 residues. The V and J ends lost 0 bases and 9 bases respectively, with 8 bases between them. Germline loops: CDR1 DFQATT, CDR2 SNEGSKA (reference sequence). The CDR3 region has the DNA TGCAGTGCTAGAGAACACAGAAGCTACACCTTC. Its protein is CSAREHRSYTF.

The chain combines TRBV7-2 with TRBJ2-1; 10 nucleotides agree with TRBD2. The V gene's germline CDR1 is SGHTA and CDR2 FQGNSA. The V gene end was trimmed by 4 bases and the J gene end by 8 bases; junction bases not matched to a gene: 14. The CDR3 is made up of 17 amino acids. The CDR3 loop reads CASSSPREAGGPDEQFF. CDR3 in DNA: TGTGCCAGCAGCTCCCCCCGGGAAGCGGGAGGGCCCGATGAGCAGTTCTTC.